This T cell receptor beta chain was captured in a study of T cells in Graves' hyperthyroidism and ophthalmopathy. Whole-study context: Blood was drawn when the patient was first diagnosed and still untreated.

There were TCR beta CDR3 regions amplified from RNA transcripts. Researchers ran a first-round RT-PCR on the TCR CDR3 using the HTBI primer set. TCRdb re-analysed the multiplex PCR reads in MiXCR, keeping a single row per CDR3 protein. The sample has hundreds of thousands of distinct CDR3 sequences, 14% to 15% seen once; the top ten hold around a third. Graves' hyperthyroidism qualified as stable when ophthalmopathy did not progress within 18 months. Lactation, pregnancy, other autoimmune disease or uncontrolled infection excluded patients. Germline V lookup: CDR1 SQVTM, CDR2 ANQGSEA. V was pared by 1 base and J by 6 bases, with 6 bases between. The CDR3 consists of 12 residues.

Sequenced: blood. The genes are TRBV29-1 and TRBJ2-2; no firm D call. This receptor was identified in a woman aged 30 to 39 with Graves' hyperthyroidism. The CDR3 DNA reads TGCAGCGTTGAAGGGTCCGCCGGGGAGCTGTTTTTT. It codes for CSVEGSAGELFF.